Sequencing of this T cell receptor (beta chain) was carried out in a study of post-analysis software for immune sequencing data. Overall study: Patients had relapsing-remitting, secondary progressive or progressive-relapsing multiple sclerosis; some lacked subtype.

As to this clonotype: Its antigen is unknown.

Incorporated into the TCR beta cDNA libraries were unique molecular identifiers, which served to reduce PCR and sequencing biases. With about 1 to 11 million T cells as the source, approximately 450,000 cDNA molecules resulted. TCRdb redid the calling of the PCR reads with MiXCR, one entry per CDR3 protein. The table shows over 700,000 distinct CDR3 sequences, with just under 30% occurring only once. Study results and caveats: Relative to controls, patients had a handful of TRBV segments at higher frequency, with TRBV5-6, TRBV5-1 and TRBV20-1 among these. By F measure, strong co-clustering occurred among samples prepared in the same batch. Diversity measured as normalized Chao1 was significantly lower in multiple sclerosis patients than in controls.

This CDR3 is built from 16 residues. Sequenced input: blood. The sequence came from a girl aged 5-17 years with multiple sclerosis. The chain links TRBV21-1 to TRBJ2-3. TRBV21-1 represents a pseudogene. CDR3 protein: CASSNAGVAIGDTQYF. CDR3 nucleotide sequence: TGTGCCAGCAGCAATGCCGGGGTAGCCATCGGAGATACGCAGTATTTT.